These 26 T cell receptor beta chains originate from one sample sequenced in a study of T cells in Graves' hyperthyroidism and ophthalmopathy. The CDR3 regions of TCR beta were amplified from RNA transcripts. During a first-round RT-PCR of the TCR CDR3, the HTBI primer set was used. TCRdb passed the multiplex PCR reads through MiXCR, listing each CDR3 protein once. Among about 290,000 distinct CDR3 sequences listed, around 19% were seen once. The material sequenced was blood. These receptors all come from a middle-aged man with Graves' ophthalmopathy.

The J gene is TRBJ1-4, the V gene TRBV30; D ambiguous. This CDR3 comprises 14 residues. V lost 2 bases to trimming and J lost 8 bases, with 15 bases between them. Per the germline V gene, CDR1 is GTSNPN and CDR2 is SVGIG (reference sequence). This chain's CDR3 is CAWSLVPSVEKLFF. DNA of the CDR3: TGTGCCTGGAGTCTGGTACCCTCGGTGGAAAAACTGTTTTTT.

This chain connects TRBV5-1 to TRBJ1-2; a possible D gene is TRBD1 (5 bases). The CDR3 extends over 12 amino acids. Looked up from germline, CDR1 is SGHRS and CDR2 is YFSETQ. V was shortened by 4 bases and J by 7 bases, with 11 bases between the two germline ends. As DNA, the CDR3 is TGCGCCAGCAGCCGGGACCGCCCTGGCTACACCTTC. Amino acid sequence: CASSRDRPGYTF.

This clonotype was counted ten times or more. This sequence joins TRBV7-8 and TRBJ1-6; 7 positions match TRBD1. The CDR3 length is 16 residues. J was trimmed by 7 bases and V by 1 base; bases with no gene match: 7. The germline V gene has CDR1 SGHVS and CDR2 FQNEAQ. As DNA, the CDR3 is TGTGCCAGCAGCTTAGATGGTAACAGGGGCAATTCACCCCTCCACTTT. It encodes CASSLDGNRGNSPLHF.

The chain has TRBV29-1 and TRBJ1-2, with TRBD1 identical over 8 bases. CDR1 is SQVTM and CDR2 is ANQGSEA in the germline V gene. The CDR3 is 10 amino acids. The junction had 2 bases not matched to a gene; V was cut back by 8 bases and J by 6 bases. The CDR3, as DNA: TGCAGCTCACAGGGGGATGGCTACACCTTC. This translates into CSSQGDGYTF.

V usage is TRBV5-1 and J usage is TRBJ2-7, with TRBD2 matching over 7 bases. CDR3 size: 16 residues. V shed 3 bases and J 0 bases; nucleotides not matched to a gene: 9. The V gene's germline CDR1 is SGHRS and CDR2 YFSETQ. CDR3 DNA sequence: TGCGCCAGCAGCTCGGGAGCGGGGTCCAGCTCCTACGAGCAGTACTTC. Translating it yields CASSSGAGSSSYEQYF.

Worth noting for this clonotype: A read error may account for a junction end that differs from germline. V is TRBV5-1 and J is TRBJ2-5, with D perhaps given as TRBD1 or TRBD2 (5 bases each). This CDR3 has 15 residues. CDR1 and CDR2 (germline): SGHRS, YFSETQ. The CDR3 spells CVSSLGRATKQTQYF. CDR3 bases: TGCGTCAGCAGCTTGGGACGGGCCACAAAACAGACCCAGTACTTC.

This clonotype was recorded a few times. The genes are TRBV10-3 and TRBJ2-7, with 10 bases fitting TRBD2. CDR1 is ENHRY, CDR2 SYGVKD, per germline. Trimming took 10 bases from V and 2 from J; bases not matched to a gene: 11. The CDR3 covers 15 residues. CDR3 sequence reads: CATRGRLAGAYEQYF. CDR3 nucleotides: TGTGCCACCAGGGGGCGACTAGCGGGCGCCTACGAGCAGTACTTC.

This clonotype was counted a few times. The V call is TRBV19, the J call TRBJ2-1; possibly TRBD2 for D (6 bases). V was shortened by 3 bases and J by 2 bases, with 8 bases between the two germline ends. Germline loops: CDR1 LNHDA, CDR2 SQIVND (reference sequence). The CDR3 contains 14 residues. The CDR3 loop reads CASSIQRAYNEQFF. The CDR3 DNA follows: TGTGCCAGTAGTATCCAGCGGGCCTACAATGAGCAGTTCTTC.

The chain links TRBV24-1 to TRBJ2-3, with D maybe TRBD1 (5 bases). Between the trimmed V and J ends, which lost 4 bases and 3 bases, there was a span of 10 bases. There are 14 residues in the CDR3. The germline V gene has CDR1 KGHDR and CDR2 SFDVKD. As DNA, the CDR3 is TGTGCCACCAGTGAAACCGACAGAACAGATACGCAGTATTTT. Translation gives CATSETDRTDTQYF.

This clonotype has only a few counts. The gene calls are TRBV12-3 or TRBV12-4 and TRBJ2-1; D might be TRBD2 (5 bases). This CDR3 contains 15 residues. Trimming cost V 4 bases and J 3 bases, with 13 bases left between them. This CDR3 reads CASSSGLRGYNEQFF. The CDR3 nucleotides read TGTGCCAGCAGTTCGGGTCTCCGGGGCTACAATGAGCAGTTCTTC.

J is TRBJ2-3 and V is TRBV29-1; D may match TRBD1 or TRBD2 (5 bases each). From germline, CDR1 is SQVTM and CDR2 ANQGSEA. The V and J ends lost 6 bases and 4 bases respectively, with 8 bases between them. This CDR3 region has 11 residues. CDR3 coding DNA: TGCAGCGTCGGGGACGCAGATACGCAGTATTTT. It is translated as CSVGDADTQYF.

This clonotype appeared many times. The genes are TRBV3-1 and TRBJ2-7; D is unresolved. CDR3 size: 13 residues. Trimming left V 2 bases short and J 5 bases short, with 10 bases between. Germline V lookup: CDR1 LGHDT, CDR2 YNNKEL (reference sequence). DNA for the CDR3: TGTGCCAGCAGCCAAAGCCCATCGGACGAGCAGTACTTC. This translates into CASSQSPSDEQYF.

This clonotype has a handful of counts. V gene TRBV3-1 combines with J gene TRBJ1-5; 9 nucleotides align to TRBD1. The V segment lost 1 base and the J segment 4 bases; nucleotides outside the gene matches: 5. Germline assignment: CDR1 LGHDT and CDR2 YNNKEL (reference sequence). The CDR3 has 16 residues. In DNA form, the CDR3 reads TGTGCCAGCAGCCAAGGTTCACAGGGGGCGAATCAGCCCCAGCATTTT. Its translation is CASSQGSQGANQPQHF.

This clonotype has ten or more counts. CDR3 nucleotide sequence: TGTGCCAGCAGTGAGCGGACGGTCTATGGCTACACCTTC. It translates to CASSERTVYGYTF. The V and J genes are TRBV2 and TRBJ1-2; D ambiguous. The CDR3 has 13 amino acids. V shed 3 bases and J shed 4 bases, with 9 bases lying between them. In germline, CDR1 is SNHLY, CDR2 FYNNEI.

The V gene is TRBV19, the J gene TRBJ2-5, with TRBD2 matching 11 bases. The V and J ends lost 3 bases and 3 bases, in that order; junction bases with no gene match: 6. Germline V lookup: CDR1 LNHDA, CDR2 SQIVND (reference sequence). The CDR3 is 16 amino acids. The CDR3 here is CASSMWETSGEETQYF. The CDR3 coding sequence is TGTGCCAGTAGTATGTGGGAGACTAGCGGGGAAGAGACCCAGTACTTC.

This clonotype came up many times. V and J are TRBV4-1 and TRBJ1-1; no reliable D call. The V gene's germline CDR1 is MGHRA and CDR2 YSYEKL. This CDR3 has 16 residues. V lost 0 bases and J 0 bases, leaving 11 bases between the germline ends. The CDR3 bases are TGCGCCAGCAGCCAAGAGACTGGGCAGTTGAACACTGAAGCTTTCTTT. Protein: CASSQETGQLNTEAFF.

In this sample, this clonotype turned up many times. The chain couples TRBV3-1 to TRBJ2-3, with D possibly TRBD1 on 6 matching bases. This CDR3 contains 11 residues. The germline V gene has CDR1 LGHDT and CDR2 YNNKEL (reference sequence). This CDR3 is CSQGITDTQYF. For the CDR3, the DNA is TGTTCACAGGGAATCACAGATACGCAGTATTTT.

On this clonotype: A read error may produce the germline difference seen at one junction end. V and J are TRBV10-3 and TRBJ1-2; 7 nucleotides align to TRBD1. Germline V gene data show CDR1 as ENHRY and CDR2 as SYGVKD. This CDR3 is built from 12 residues. The CDR3 nucleotides read TGTGCCGTCAGTGACAGGGACGGGGGCTACACCTTC. Protein sequence: CAVSDRDGGYTF.

The chain recombines TRBV5-1 with TRBJ2-1, with 13 bases aligning to TRBD2. V trimming: 3 bases; J trimming: 0 bases; junction bases outside the gene matches: 9. Germline V lookup: CDR1 SGHRS, CDR2 YFSETQ. The CDR3 runs 19 residues. The CDR3 DNA reads as TGCGCCAGCAGCTACCCACTAGCGGGAGGGCGGAGCTCCTACAATGAGCAGTTCTTC. As protein: CASSYPLAGGRSSYNEQFF.

This clonotype was seen repeatedly, ten times or more. The V gene is TRBV7-2, the J gene TRBJ2-7; possibly TRBD2 for D (5 bases). This CDR3 is built from 14 residues. Per germline, CDR1 SGHTA and CDR2 FQGNSA. Trimming took off 5 bases at V and 3 bases at J, with 14 bases between the two ends. The CDR3 loop reads CASSLMGGGYEQYF. The CDR3 DNA reads TGTGCCAGCAGCCTAATGGGTGGAGGCTACGAGCAGTACTTC.

On this clonotype: This could be a read error, since a much larger clone is one nucleotide away. The chain employs TRBV3-1 and TRBJ2-1; D remains ambiguous. V was shortened by 3 bases and J by 12 bases, with 12 bases between the two germline ends. This CDR3 region has 12 residues. Germline V lookup: CDR1 LGHDT, CDR2 YNNKEL (reference sequence). The CDR3 coding sequence is TGTGCCAGCAGCCATAAGGGCCTAAGGCAGTTCTTC. Protein: CASSHKGLRQFF.

J is TRBJ2-7 and V is TRBV9, with D perhaps TRBD2 (5 bases). V lost 0 bases, J lost 7 bases, and 14 bases lay in between. The CDR3 covers 14 residues. Germline V gives CDR1 SGDLS, CDR2 YYNGEE. CDR3 in amino acids: CASSVGPEVKEQYF. The DNA for the CDR3 is TGTGCCAGCAGCGTAGGTCCGGAGGTAAAAGAGCAGTACTTC.

In this sample, this clonotype turned up a few times. J is TRBJ2-7 and V is TRBV10-3; D ambiguous. Germline CDR1 ENHRY, CDR2 SYGVKD. CDR3 length: 12 amino acids. V was cut by 0 bases and J by 0 bases, with 0 bases left in between. The CDR3 loop is CAISESSYEQYF. CDR3 coding DNA: TGTGCCATCAGTGAGTCCTCCTACGAGCAGTACTTC.

This clonotype was recorded at least ten times. The V gene is TRBV27, the J gene TRBJ1-2; D is ambiguous. The V end lost 5 bases, the J end lost 6 bases, and 10 bases lay between the germline ends. The germline gives CDR1 MNHEY, CDR2 SMNVEV (reference sequence). This CDR3 contains 12 residues. CDR3 bases: TGTGCCAGCAGTCCGCGGGGTGATGGCTACACCTTC. Its translation is CASSPRGDGYTF.

The chain combines TRBV9 with TRBJ1-6; TRBD1 matches at 11 bases. Trimming at V came to 3 bases and at J to 12 bases, leaving 8 bases not matched to a gene. The CDR3 is 15 amino acids. Germline-derived CDR1 and CDR2 are SGDLS and YYNGEE. The CDR3 bases are TGTGCCAGCAGCGCAACCGGGACAGGGGGAGTACCCCTCCACTTT. This sequence encodes CASSATGTGGVPLHF.

This clonotype showed up just a few times. The chain is built from TRBV20-1 and TRBJ2-7; 7 bases map to TRBD2. V lost 5 bases to trimming and J lost 3 bases; unmatched junction nucleotides: 7. CDR1 DFQATT and CDR2 SNEGSKA come from the germline V gene (reference sequence). This CDR3 comprises 13 residues. CDR3 coding DNA: TGCAGTGCTCCGCGTAGCGGGCGCTACGAGCAGTACTTC. Translating gives CSAPRSGRYEQYF.